This T cell receptor (beta chain) was captured by sequencing in a study of shared clonotypes between healthy human individuals. Findings of the study overall: With few donors, the genetic and exposure-history diversity represented was limited.

Notes on this clone: Its matching antigen is unknown. The same CDR3 arises from other DNA sequences in this sample as well.

Naive CD8 populations comprised CD45RO-negative cells positively selected for CCR7, excluding terminally differentiated effector memory CD45RA+ cells. V trimming: 7 bases; J trimming: 4 bases; junction bases outside the gene matches: 5. CDR1 and CDR2 from the germline V gene are LNHDA and SQIVND (reference sequence). CDR3 size: 13 residues. Libraries were prepared by immunoSEQ multiplex PCR; TCRdb keeps only in-frame clonotypes and omits some of them. The table records about 2.1 million clones, around 95% of them present only once. This receptor was taken from a man between 18 and 35 years old in good health. Some clones in this sample may be carry-over from other donors' samples. The sample consisted of naive CD8+ T cells from PBMCs. J is TRBJ2-7 and V is TRBV19, with 9 bases that match TRBD1. In DNA, the CDR3 is TGTGCCAGTACCCCGGGACAGGGTTACGAGCAGTACTTC. The encoded protein is CASTPGQGYEQYF. Full variable domain (outside the CDR3, taken from reference TRBV19 and TRBJ2-7): DGGITQSPKYLFRKEGQNVTLSCEQNLNHDAMYWYRQDPGQGLRLIYYSQIVNDFQKGDIAEGYSVSREKKESFPLTVTSAQKNPTAFYLCASTPGQGYEQYFGPGTRLTVT.